This T cell receptor (beta chain) was sequenced in a study of T cells in Graves' hyperthyroidism and ophthalmopathy. Study details: Staff took peripheral blood when the initial diagnosis was made, before any treatment began. Study-wide points: Among thyroid clonotypes expanded above 0.001, most also appeared in blood.

Remarks on this clonotype: Its antigen is unknown.

Authors of the study amplified TCR beta CDR3 regions from RNA transcripts. First-round RT-PCR with HTBI primers amplified the TCR CDR3 region. TCRdb reanalysed the multiplex PCR reads using MiXCR and keeps one entry per CDR3 protein. The data hold 490,000 or so distinct CDR3 sequences, with about 22% observed a single time. Sequenced: blood. This receptor was taken from a woman in her 70s with Graves' ophthalmopathy.

In nucleotides, the CDR3 is TGTGCCAGCAGGGGAATAACAGGGAAGCAAGAGACCCAGTACTTC. Amino acid sequence: CASRGITGKQETQYF. The rearrangement uses TRBV7-6 and TRBJ2-5; possibly TRBD1 for D (6 bases). Germline CDR1 is SGHVS and CDR2 is FNYEAQ. This CDR3 comprises 15 residues. The V and J ends lost 6 bases and 2 bases respectively, with 16 bases between them. The full variable domain, completed using reference TRBV7-6 and TRBJ2-5, is GAGVSQSPRYKVTKRGQDVALRCDPISGHVSLYWYRQALGQGPEFLTYFNYEAQQDKSGLPNDRFSAERPEGSISTLTIQRTEQRDSAMYRCASRGITGKQETQYFGPGTRLLVL.